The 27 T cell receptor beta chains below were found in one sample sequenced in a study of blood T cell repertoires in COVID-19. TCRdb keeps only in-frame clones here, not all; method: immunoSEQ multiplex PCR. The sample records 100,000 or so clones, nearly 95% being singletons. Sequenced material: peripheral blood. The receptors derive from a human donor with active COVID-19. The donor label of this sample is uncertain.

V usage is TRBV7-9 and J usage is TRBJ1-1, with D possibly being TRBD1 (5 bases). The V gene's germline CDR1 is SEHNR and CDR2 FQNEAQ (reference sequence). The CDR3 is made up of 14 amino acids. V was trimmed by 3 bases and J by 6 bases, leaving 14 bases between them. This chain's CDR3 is CASSLDKLVPEAFF. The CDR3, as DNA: TGTGCCAGCAGCTTGGACAAGCTGGTCCCTGAAGCTTTCTTT. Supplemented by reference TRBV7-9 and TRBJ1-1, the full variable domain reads DTGVSQNPRHKITKRGQNVTFRCDPISEHNRLYWYRQTLGQGPEFLTYFQNEAQLEKSRLLSDRFSAERPKGSFSTLEIQRTEQGDSAMYLCASSLDKLVPEAFFGQGTRLTVV.

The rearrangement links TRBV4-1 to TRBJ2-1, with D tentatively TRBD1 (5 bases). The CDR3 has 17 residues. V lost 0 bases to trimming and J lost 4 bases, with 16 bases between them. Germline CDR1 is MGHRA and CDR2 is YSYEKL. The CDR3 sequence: CASSQDPGKVRYNEQFF. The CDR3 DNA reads TGCGCCAGCAGCCAAGACCCAGGGAAGGTTAGGTACAATGAGCAGTTCTTC.

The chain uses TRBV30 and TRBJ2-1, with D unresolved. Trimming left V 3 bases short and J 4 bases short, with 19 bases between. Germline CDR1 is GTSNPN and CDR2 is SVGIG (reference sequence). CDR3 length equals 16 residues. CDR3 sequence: CAWSASWRRWYNEQFF. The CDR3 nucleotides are TGTGCCTGGAGCGCCTCTTGGCGGAGATGGTACAATGAGCAGTTCTTC.

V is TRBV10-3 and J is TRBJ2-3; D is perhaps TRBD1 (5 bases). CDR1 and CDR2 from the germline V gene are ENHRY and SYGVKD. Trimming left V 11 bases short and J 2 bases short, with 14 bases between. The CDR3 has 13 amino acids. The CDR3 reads CASHVTVTDTQYF. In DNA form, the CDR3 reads TGTGCCTCCCACGTGACAGTCACAGATACGCAGTATTTT.

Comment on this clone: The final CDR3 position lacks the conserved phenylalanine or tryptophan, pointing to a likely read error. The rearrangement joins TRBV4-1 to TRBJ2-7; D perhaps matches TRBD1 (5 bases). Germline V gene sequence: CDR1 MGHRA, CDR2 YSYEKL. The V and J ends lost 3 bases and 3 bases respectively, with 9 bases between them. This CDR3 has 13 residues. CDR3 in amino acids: CASSQQGFYEQYL. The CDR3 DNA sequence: TGCGCCAGCAGCCAGCAGGGTTTCTACGAGCAGTACCTC.

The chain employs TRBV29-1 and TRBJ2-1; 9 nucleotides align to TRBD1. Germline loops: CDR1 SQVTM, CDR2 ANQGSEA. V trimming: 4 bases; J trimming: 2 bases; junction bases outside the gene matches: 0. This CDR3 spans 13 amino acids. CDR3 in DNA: TGCAGCGTTGGGACAGGGGCCTACAATGAGCAGTTCTTC. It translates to CSVGTGAYNEQFF.

The CDR3, as DNA: TGCGCCACGCGCGGTAGTTCACCCCTCCACTTT. It yields the protein CATRGSSPLHF. This rearrangement joins TRBV10-2 to TRBJ1-6; no firm D call. This CDR3 has 11 residues. The V end was cut by 10 bases, the J end by 9 bases, with 10 bases between. Germline V gives CDR1 WSHSY, CDR2 SAAADI.

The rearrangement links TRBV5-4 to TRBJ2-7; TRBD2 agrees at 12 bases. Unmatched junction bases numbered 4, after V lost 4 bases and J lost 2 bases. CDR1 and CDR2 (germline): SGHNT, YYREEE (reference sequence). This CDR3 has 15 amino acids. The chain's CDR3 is CASSPGLAGPYEQYF. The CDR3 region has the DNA TGTGCCAGCAGCCCAGGACTAGCGGGACCCTACGAGCAGTACTTC.

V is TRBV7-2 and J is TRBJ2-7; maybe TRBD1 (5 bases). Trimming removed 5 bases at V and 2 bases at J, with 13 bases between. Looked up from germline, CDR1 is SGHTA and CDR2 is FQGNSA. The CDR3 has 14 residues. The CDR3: CASSTRDPTYEQYF. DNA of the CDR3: TGTGCCAGCAGCACCAGGGATCCAACCTACGAGCAGTACTTC.

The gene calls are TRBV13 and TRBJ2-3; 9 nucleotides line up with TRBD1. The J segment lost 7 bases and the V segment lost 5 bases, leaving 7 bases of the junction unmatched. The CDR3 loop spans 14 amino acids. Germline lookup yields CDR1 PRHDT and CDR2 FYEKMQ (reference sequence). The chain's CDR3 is CASSMDRGINTQYF. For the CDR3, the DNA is TGTGCCAGCAGCATGGACAGGGGAATAAATACGCAGTATTTT.

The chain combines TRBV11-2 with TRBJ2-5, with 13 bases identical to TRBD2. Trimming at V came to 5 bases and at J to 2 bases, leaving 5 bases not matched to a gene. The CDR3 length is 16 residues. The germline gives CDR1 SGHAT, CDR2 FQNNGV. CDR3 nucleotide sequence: TGTGCCAGCAGCGCGAGACTAGCGGGGGGACAAGAGACCCAGTACTTC. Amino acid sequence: CASSARLAGGQETQYF.

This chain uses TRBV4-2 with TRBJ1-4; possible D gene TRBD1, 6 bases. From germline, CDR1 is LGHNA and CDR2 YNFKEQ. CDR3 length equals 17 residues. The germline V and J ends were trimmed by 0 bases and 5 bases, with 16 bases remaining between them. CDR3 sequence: CASSQEGAGAFNEKLFF. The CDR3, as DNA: TGTGCCAGCAGCCAAGAAGGTGCGGGGGCATTCAATGAAAAACTGTTTTTT.

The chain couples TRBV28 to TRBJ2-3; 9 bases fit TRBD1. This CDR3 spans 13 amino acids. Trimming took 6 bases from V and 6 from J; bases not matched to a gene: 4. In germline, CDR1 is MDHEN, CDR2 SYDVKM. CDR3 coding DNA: TGTGCCAGCAGAACAGGGGGCGCGGATACGCAGTATTTT. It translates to CASRTGGADTQYF.

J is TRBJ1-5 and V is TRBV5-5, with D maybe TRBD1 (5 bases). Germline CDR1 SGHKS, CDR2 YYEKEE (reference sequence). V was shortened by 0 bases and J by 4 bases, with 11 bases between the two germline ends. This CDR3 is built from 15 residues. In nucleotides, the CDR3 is TGTGCCAGCAGCTTGGCCAGAGACAGAAATCAGCCCCAGCATTTT. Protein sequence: CASSLARDRNQPQHF.

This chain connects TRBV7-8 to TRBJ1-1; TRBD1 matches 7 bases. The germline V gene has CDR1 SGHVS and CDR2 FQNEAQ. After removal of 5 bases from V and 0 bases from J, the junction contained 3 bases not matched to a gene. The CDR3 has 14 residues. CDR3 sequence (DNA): TGTGCCAGCAGCATCGACAGGGTGAACACTGAAGCTTTCTTT. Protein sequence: CASSIDRVNTEAFF.

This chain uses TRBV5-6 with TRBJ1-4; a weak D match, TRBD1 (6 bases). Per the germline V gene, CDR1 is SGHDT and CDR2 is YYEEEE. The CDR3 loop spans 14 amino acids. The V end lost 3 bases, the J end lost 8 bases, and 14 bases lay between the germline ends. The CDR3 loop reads CASSSGGASEKLFF. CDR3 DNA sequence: TGTGCCAGCAGCTCGGGGGGGGCCTCCGAAAAACTGTTTTTT.

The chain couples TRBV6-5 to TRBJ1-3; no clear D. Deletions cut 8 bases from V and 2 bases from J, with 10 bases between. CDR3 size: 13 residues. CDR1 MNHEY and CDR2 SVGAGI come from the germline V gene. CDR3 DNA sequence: TGTGCCAGCCGACGGGGAACTGGAAACACCATATATTTT. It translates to CASRRGTGNTIYF.

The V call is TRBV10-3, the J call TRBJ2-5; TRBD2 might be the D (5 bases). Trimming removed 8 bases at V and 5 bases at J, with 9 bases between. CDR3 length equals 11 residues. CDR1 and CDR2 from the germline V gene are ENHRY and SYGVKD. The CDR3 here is CAIGERETQYF. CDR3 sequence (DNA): TGTGCCATCGGGGAGAGGGAGACCCAGTACTTC.

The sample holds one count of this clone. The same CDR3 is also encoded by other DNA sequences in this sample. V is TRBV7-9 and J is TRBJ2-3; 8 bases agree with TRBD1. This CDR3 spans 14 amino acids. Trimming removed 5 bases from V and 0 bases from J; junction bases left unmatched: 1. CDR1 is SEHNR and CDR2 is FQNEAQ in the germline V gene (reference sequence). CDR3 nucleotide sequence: TGTGCCAGCAGCGGGACAGGCAGCACAGATACGCAGTATTTT. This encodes CASSGTGSTDTQYF.

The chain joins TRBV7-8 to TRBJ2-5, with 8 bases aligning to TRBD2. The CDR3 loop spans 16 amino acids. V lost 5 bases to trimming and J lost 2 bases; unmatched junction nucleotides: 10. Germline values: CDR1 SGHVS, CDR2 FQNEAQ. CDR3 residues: CASSPRRAGAQETQYF. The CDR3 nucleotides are TGTGCCAGCAGCCCCAGGAGAGCGGGGGCTCAAGAGACCCAGTACTTC.

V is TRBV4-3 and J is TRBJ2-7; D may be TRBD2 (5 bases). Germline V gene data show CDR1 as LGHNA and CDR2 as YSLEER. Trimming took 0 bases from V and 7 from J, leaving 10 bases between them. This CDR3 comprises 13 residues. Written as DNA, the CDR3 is TGCGCCAGCAGCCAAGACCGGGGTCGTGAGCAGTACTTC. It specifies CASSQDRGREQYF.

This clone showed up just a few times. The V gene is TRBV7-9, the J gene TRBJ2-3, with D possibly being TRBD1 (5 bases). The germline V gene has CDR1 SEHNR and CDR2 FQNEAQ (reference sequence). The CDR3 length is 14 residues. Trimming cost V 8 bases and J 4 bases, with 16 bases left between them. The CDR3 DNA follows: TGTGCCAGCCTGAAGGGGTATTCCCCAGATACGCAGTATTTT. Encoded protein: CASLKGYSPDTQYF.

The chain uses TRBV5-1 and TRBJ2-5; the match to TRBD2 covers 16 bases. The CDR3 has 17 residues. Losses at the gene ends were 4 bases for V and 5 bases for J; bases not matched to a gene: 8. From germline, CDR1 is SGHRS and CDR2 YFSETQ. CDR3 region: CASSPGTSGGATETQYF. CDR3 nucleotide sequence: TGCGCCAGCAGCCCAGGGACTAGCGGGGGGGCTACGGAGACCCAGTACTTC.

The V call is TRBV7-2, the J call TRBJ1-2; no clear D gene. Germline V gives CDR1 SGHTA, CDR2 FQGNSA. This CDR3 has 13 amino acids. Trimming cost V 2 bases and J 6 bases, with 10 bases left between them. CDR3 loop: CASSLTGYDGYTF. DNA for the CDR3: TGTGCCAGCAGCTTAACGGGGTACGATGGCTACACCTTC.

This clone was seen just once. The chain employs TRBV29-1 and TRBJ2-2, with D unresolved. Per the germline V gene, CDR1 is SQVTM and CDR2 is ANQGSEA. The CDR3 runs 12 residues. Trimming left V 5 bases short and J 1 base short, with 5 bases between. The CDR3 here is CSVIQNTGELFF. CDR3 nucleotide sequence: TGCAGCGTTATTCAGAACACCGGGGAGCTGTTTTTT.

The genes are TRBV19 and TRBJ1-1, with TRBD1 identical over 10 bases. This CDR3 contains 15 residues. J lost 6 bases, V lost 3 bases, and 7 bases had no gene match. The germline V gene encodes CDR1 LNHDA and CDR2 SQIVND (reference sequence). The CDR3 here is CASSIQLTGGPEAFF. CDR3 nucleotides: TGTGCCAGTAGTATCCAACTGACAGGGGGCCCTGAAGCTTTCTTT. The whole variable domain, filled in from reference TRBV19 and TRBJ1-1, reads DGGITQSPKYLFRKEGQNVTLSCEQNLNHDAMYWYRQDPGQGLRLIYYSQIVNDFQKGDIAEGYSVSREKKESFPLTVTSAQKNPTAFYLCASSIQLTGGPEAFFGQGTRLTVV.

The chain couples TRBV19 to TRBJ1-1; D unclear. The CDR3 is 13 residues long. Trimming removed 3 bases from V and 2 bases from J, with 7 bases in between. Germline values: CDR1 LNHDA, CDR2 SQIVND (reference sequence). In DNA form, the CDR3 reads TGTGCCAGTAGTATCGCCACAAACACTGAAGCTTTCTTT. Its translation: CASSIATNTEAFF.